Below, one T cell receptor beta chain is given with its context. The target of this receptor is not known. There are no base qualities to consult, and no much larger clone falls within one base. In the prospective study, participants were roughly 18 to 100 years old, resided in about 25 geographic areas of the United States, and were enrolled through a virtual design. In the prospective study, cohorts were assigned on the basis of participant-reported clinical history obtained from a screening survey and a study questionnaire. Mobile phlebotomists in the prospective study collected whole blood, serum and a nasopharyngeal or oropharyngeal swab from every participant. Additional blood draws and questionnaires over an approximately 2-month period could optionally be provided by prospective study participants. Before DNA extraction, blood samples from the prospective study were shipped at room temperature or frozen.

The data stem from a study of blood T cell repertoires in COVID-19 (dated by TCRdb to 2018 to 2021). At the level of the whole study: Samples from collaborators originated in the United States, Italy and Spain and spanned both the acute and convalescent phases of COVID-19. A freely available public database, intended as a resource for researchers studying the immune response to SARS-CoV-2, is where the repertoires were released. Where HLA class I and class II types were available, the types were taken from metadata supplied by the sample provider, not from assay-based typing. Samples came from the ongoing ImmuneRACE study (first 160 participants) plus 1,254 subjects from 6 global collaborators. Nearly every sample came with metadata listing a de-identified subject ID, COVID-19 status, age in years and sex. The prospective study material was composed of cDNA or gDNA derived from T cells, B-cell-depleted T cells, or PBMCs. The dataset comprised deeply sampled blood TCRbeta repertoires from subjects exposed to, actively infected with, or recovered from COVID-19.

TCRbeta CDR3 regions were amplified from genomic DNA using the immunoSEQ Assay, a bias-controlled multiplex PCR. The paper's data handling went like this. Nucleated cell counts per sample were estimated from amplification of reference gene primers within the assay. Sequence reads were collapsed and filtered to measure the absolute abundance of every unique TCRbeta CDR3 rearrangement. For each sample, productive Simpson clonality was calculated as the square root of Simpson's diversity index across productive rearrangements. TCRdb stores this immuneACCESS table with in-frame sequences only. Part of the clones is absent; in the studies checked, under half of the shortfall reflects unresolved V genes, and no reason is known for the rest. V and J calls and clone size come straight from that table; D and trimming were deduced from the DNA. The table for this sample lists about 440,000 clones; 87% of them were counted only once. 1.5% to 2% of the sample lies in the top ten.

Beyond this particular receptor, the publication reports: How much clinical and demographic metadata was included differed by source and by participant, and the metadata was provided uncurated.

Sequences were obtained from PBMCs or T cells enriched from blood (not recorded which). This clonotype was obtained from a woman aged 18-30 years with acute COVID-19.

In nucleotide form, the sequence is TGTGCCAGCAGCGGGACACAGGGGGTCAATCCCTACGAGCAGTACTTC. Translated, it reads CASSGTQGVNPYEQYF. The chain employs TRBV21-1 and TRBJ2-7; the table gives TRBD1 as D, unverified against the DNA. TRBV21-1 represents a pseudogene. Reading from cysteine to phenylalanine, the CDR3 counts 16 amino acids. Only CDR3 DNA remains: 48 bases, in frame from the first base.